This entry lists 28 T cell receptor beta chains sequenced from one sample in a study of blood T cell repertoires in COVID-19. Generated by immunoSEQ multiplex PCR, the TCRdb table keeps only in-frame clones and is missing some. The table includes approximately 68,000 clones, around 86% detected once. The specimen sequenced was peripheral blood. Receptors were obtained from a man between 65 and 85 years old with active or convalescent COVID-19.

The J gene is TRBJ1-1, the V gene TRBV10-3; 7 bases are shared with TRBD1. The CDR3 has 19 amino acids. Germline values: CDR1 ENHRY, CDR2 SYGVKD. The ends lost 4 bases at V and 2 bases at J; junction bases unmatched: 19. The CDR3 DNA is TGTGCCATCAGTGCGGGGGCAGGGGGTTCGGTGAGCCAAAACACTGAAGCTTTCTTT. Encoded protein: CAISAGAGGSVSQNTEAFF.

The J gene is TRBJ2-3, the V gene TRBV27; TRBD2 matches at 9 bases. The trim removed 3 bases at V and 1 base at J, leaving 2 bases unmatched. The CDR3 sequence is 15 residues long. Germline CDR1 reads MNHEY; CDR2 reads SMNVEV (reference sequence). For the CDR3, the DNA is TGTGCCAGCAGTTTGGCGGGAGGGGGCACAGATACGCAGTATTTT. Translation gives CASSLAGGGTDTQYF.

This clone was seen more than once but under ten times. The genes are TRBV18 and TRBJ1-1, with D maybe TRBD1 (5 bases). This CDR3 has 13 residues. The germline gives CDR1 KGHSH, CDR2 LQKENI. The V end lost 6 bases, the J end lost 1 base, and 9 bases lay between the germline ends. CDR3 region: CASSLQENTEAFF. The CDR3 nucleotides are TGTGCCAGCTCGCTACAGGAGAACACTGAAGCTTTCTTT.

The V gene is TRBV4-2, the J gene TRBJ2-7, with 10 positions matching TRBD1. CDR1 and CDR2 from the germline V gene are LGHNA and YNFKEQ. J lost 2 bases, V lost 3 bases, and 4 bases had no gene match. This CDR3 comprises 15 residues. The CDR3 DNA follows: TGTGCCAGCAGCCACGGGGACAGGGGTCCCTACGAGCAGTACTTC. Protein sequence: CASSHGDRGPYEQYF.

This clone has more than one count but fewer than ten. This sequence joins TRBV27 and TRBJ2-3; tentatively, D is TRBD1 (5 bases). CDR3 size: 14 residues. In germline, CDR1 is MNHEY, CDR2 SMNVEV (reference sequence). V was clipped by 5 bases and J by 5 bases, with 14 bases between them. The CDR3 bases are TGTGCCAGCAGTCCAAGGACATCAGGAGATACGCAGTATTTT. It specifies CASSPRTSGDTQYF.

This sequence joins TRBV3-1 (or the pseudogene TRBV3-2) and TRBJ2-7; TRBD1 matches at 7 bases. V was pared by 1 base and J by 4 bases, with 7 bases of the junction left unmatched. The length of the CDR3 is 15 residues. CDR1 and CDR2 (germline): LGHDT, YNNKEL (reference sequence). The CDR3 coding sequence is TGTGCCAGCAGCCAAGCAGCAGGGGGTAGATACGAGCAGTACTTC. Protein product: CASSQAAGGRYEQYF.

CDR3 loop: CASSTRGLGGYTF. CDR3 sequence (DNA): TGTGCCAGCAGTACTCGAGGGCTGGGAGGCTACACCTTC. J is TRBJ1-2 and V is TRBV27; no clear D. There are 13 residues in the CDR3. Trimming removed 5 bases at V and 8 bases at J, with 15 bases between. The germline gives CDR1 MNHEY, CDR2 SMNVEV (reference sequence).

The rearrangement joins TRBV7-2 to TRBJ2-5, with D possibly being TRBD2 (5 bases). The ends were cut back, 3 bases at V and 5 bases at J, with 10 bases in the middle. Germline assignment: CDR1 SGHTA and CDR2 FQGNSA. The CDR3 extends over 13 amino acids. The CDR3 here is CASSFNSGETQYF. DNA of the CDR3: TGTGCCAGCAGCTTTAACTCGGGGGAGACCCAGTACTTC.

The rearrangement links TRBV6-1 to TRBJ2-7; 8 bases agree with TRBD2. The CDR3 spans 17 residues. Germline CDR1 MNHNS, CDR2 SASEGT. J lost 1 base, V lost 0 bases, and 8 bases had no gene match. CDR3: CASSEASKAGESYEQYF. The CDR3 DNA sequence: TGTGCCAGCAGTGAAGCCTCAAAAGCGGGAGAATCCTACGAGCAGTACTTC.

This chain links TRBV5-5 with TRBJ2-7; 11 bases map to TRBD2. Trimming at V came to 4 bases and at J to 3 bases, leaving 6 bases not matched to a gene. From germline, CDR1 is SGHKS and CDR2 YYEKEE (reference sequence). The CDR3 totals 15 residues. The CDR3 bases are TGTGCCAGCAGCGGGACTAGCGGTTTAAGCTACGAGCAGTACTTC. Translating gives CASSGTSGLSYEQYF.

The chain recombines TRBV29-1 with TRBJ2-7; 11 bases match TRBD1. The CDR3 covers 15 residues. CDR1 SQVTM and CDR2 ANQGSEA come from the germline V gene. V dropped 6 bases and J dropped 4; count of bases not matched to a gene: 11. The CDR3 loop is CSVKEGQGGYYEQYF. Written as DNA, the CDR3 is TGCAGCGTAAAAGAGGGACAGGGGGGTTATTACGAGCAGTACTTC.

Regarding this clone: The junction departs from germline at one end; a sequencing error may be responsible. The CDR3, as DNA: TGTGCCAGCAGCTCCAGGGGGCCTGGGGCCAATGTCCTGACTTTC. Its protein is CASSSRGPGANVLTF. The rearrangement links TRBV28 to TRBJ2-6, with TRBD1 identical over 8 bases. The germline V gene encodes CDR1 MDHEN and CDR2 SYDVKM. CDR3 length equals 15 residues.

V usage is TRBV7-9 and J usage is TRBJ1-6; D unresolved. Germline V gives CDR1 SEHNR, CDR2 FQNEAQ (reference sequence). Trimming removed 2 bases at V and 6 bases at J, with 11 bases between. The CDR3 length is 15 residues. The CDR3 DNA sequence: TGTGCCAGCAGCTTAATTACCGGGGTTAATTCACCCCTCCACTTT. It yields the protein CASSLITGVNSPLHF.

The chain has TRBV4-3 and TRBJ1-2; D is perhaps TRBD1 (5 bases). The germline V gene encodes CDR1 LGHNA and CDR2 YSLEER. The CDR3 loop spans 15 amino acids. With 0 bases removed from V and 2 bases from J, the gap between germline ends came to 10 bases. Here the CDR3 reads CASSQDLAGNYGYTF. In DNA, the CDR3 is TGCGCCAGCAGCCAAGATTTAGCAGGGAACTATGGCTACACCTTC.

The chain employs TRBV27 and TRBJ1-2, with 8 bases that match TRBD1. The CDR3 has 14 amino acids. Germline CDR1 MNHEY, CDR2 SMNVEV (reference sequence). V lost 5 bases, J lost 8 bases, and 10 bases stayed unmatched. The CDR3: CASSASGGLGGYTF. The CDR3 nucleotides are TGTGCCAGCAGTGCATCAGGGGGCCTCGGGGGCTACACCTTC.

The rearrangement links TRBV11-2 to TRBJ2-1; D remains unclear. Germline V gene data show CDR1 as SGHAT and CDR2 as FQNNGV. This CDR3 is 10 amino acids long. The V and J ends lost 6 bases and 7 bases respectively, with 4 bases between them. CDR3 sequence reads: CASSYNEQFF. The DNA for the CDR3 is TGTGCCAGCAGTTATAATGAGCAGTTCTTC.

J is TRBJ1-1 and V is TRBV25-1; D gene unclear. The length of the CDR3 is 11 residues. Trimming removed 4 bases from V and 3 bases from J, with 3 bases in between. The germline gives CDR1 MGHDK, CDR2 SYGVNS. The CDR3 nucleotides are TGTGCCAGCAGTGCATACACTGAAGCTTTCTTT. This encodes CASSAYTEAFF.

CDR3 amino acids: CAVERKSGTNTGELFF. CDR3 DNA: TGTGCCGTCGAACGAAAGAGCGGGACGAACACCGGGGAGCTGTTTTTT. This chain uses TRBV10-3 with TRBJ2-2; 7 bases line up with TRBD2. Germline V CDR1 and CDR2: ENHRY, SYGVKD. The CDR3 is 16 residues long. V gave up 11 bases and J gave up 0 bases; unmatched junction bases: 12.

The V and J genes are TRBV9 and TRBJ1-4, with TRBD1 identical over 9 bases. Per germline, CDR1 SGDLS and CDR2 YYNGEE. V shed 2 bases and J 3 bases; nucleotides not matched to a gene: 8. The CDR3 runs to 17 residues. CDR3 nucleotides: TGTGCCAGCAGCGTCGGGACAGGGCGGGGAGCTAATGAAAAACTGTTTTTT. Protein sequence: CASSVGTGRGANEKLFF.

CDR3 bases: TGTGCCAGCAGATTAAACGGAGCCAAAAACATTCAGTACTTC. It is translated as CASRLNGAKNIQYF. V usage is TRBV27 and J usage is TRBJ2-4; D call uncertain. V was trimmed by 6 bases and J by 0 bases, leaving 9 bases between them. This CDR3 region has 14 residues. Germline lookup yields CDR1 MNHEY and CDR2 SMNVEV (reference sequence).

The V and J genes are TRBV20-1 and TRBJ1-1, with 11 bases aligning to TRBD1. CDR1 DFQATT and CDR2 SNEGSKA come from the germline V gene (reference sequence). The CDR3 has 11 residues. The CDR3 is CRAGQGGEAFF. The CDR3, as DNA: TGCAGGGCGGGACAGGGGGGTGAAGCTTTCTTT.

This rearrangement joins TRBV7-9 to TRBJ2-5; perhaps TRBD1 as D (5 bases). Germline V gene data show CDR1 as SEHNR and CDR2 as FQNEAQ (reference sequence). The ends were cut back, 1 base at V and 2 bases at J, with 11 bases in the middle. The CDR3 is 15 residues long. The CDR3 DNA reads TGTGCCAGCAGCTTAGACTTAGGACATCAAGAGACCCAGTACTTC. This codes for CASSLDLGHQETQYF.

The chain joins TRBV11-3 to TRBJ1-5; 10 bases line up with TRBD1. With V trimmed by 5 bases and J by 0 bases, 4 bases remained unmatched. The germline gives CDR1 SGHNT, CDR2 YENEEA. The CDR3 extends over 16 amino acids. For the CDR3, the DNA is TGTGCCAGCAGCCCGGGGACAGGGGATAGCAATCAGCCCCAGCATTTT. Protein: CASSPGTGDSNQPQHF.

This clone was detected once. The chain couples TRBV6-1 to TRBJ1-5; D not certain. V was shortened by 2 bases and J by 0 bases, with 8 bases between the two germline ends. In germline, CDR1 is MNHNS, CDR2 SASEGT. This CDR3 comprises 15 residues. The CDR3: CASSENGYSNQPQHF. DNA for the CDR3: TGTGCCAGCAGTGAAAACGGTTATAGCAATCAGCCCCAGCATTTT.

V gene TRBV28 combines with J gene TRBJ1-4; 7 bases line up with TRBD1. J lost 2 bases, V lost 4 bases, and 10 bases had no gene match. Germline CDR1 reads MDHEN; CDR2 reads SYDVKM. The CDR3 is 17 residues long. In DNA form, the CDR3 reads TGTGCCAGCAGTTCCCCCGCCAGGGGGGTTACTAATGAAAAACTGTTTTTT. It translates to CASSSPARGVTNEKLFF.

In its sample, this clone was seen a few times. The chain links TRBV4-1 to TRBJ2-1, with a tentative D call TRBD2 (5 bases). V dropped 0 bases and J dropped 3 bases, with 12 bases sitting between them. The CDR3 length is 16 residues. Germline V gene lookup returns CDR1 MGHRA and CDR2 YSYEKL. CDR3 region: CASSQEGSGIYNEQFF. The CDR3 DNA is TGCGCCAGCAGCCAAGAAGGGTCGGGGATCTACAATGAGCAGTTCTTC.

The chain uses TRBV11-2 and TRBJ2-7; maybe TRBD2 (5 bases). Germline lookup yields CDR1 SGHAT and CDR2 FQNNGV. V was trimmed by 5 bases and J by 2 bases, leaving 22 bases between them. The CDR3 is 17 amino acids. CDR3 loop: CASSLTDPGNTPYEQYF. CDR3 sequence (DNA): TGTGCCAGCAGCCTGACTGACCCGGGGAATACCCCCTACGAGCAGTACTTC. Combining the CDR3 with reference TRBV11-2 and TRBJ2-7 gives the whole variable domain EAGVAQSPRYKIIEKRQSVAFWCNPISGHATLYWYQQILGQGPKLLIQFQNNGVVDDSQLPKDRFSAERLKGVDSTLKIQPAKLEDSAVYLCASSLTDPGNTPYEQYFGPGTRLTVT.

Of note for this clone: The junction departs from germline at one end; a sequencing error may be responsible. This chain uses TRBV3-1 (or the pseudogene TRBV3-2) with TRBJ1-2; D remains ambiguous. The CDR3 totals 10 residues. Germline V CDR1 and CDR2: LGHDT, YNNKEL (reference sequence). The CDR3 loop is CASSQGRVYF. The CDR3, as DNA: TGTGCCAGCAGCCAAGGCCGGGTCTACTTC.